This note documents a single TCR beta chain sequence. The sample belongs to a study of cytomegalovirus exposure and HLA in healthy donors. Profiling relied on immunoSEQ multiplex PCR, and the TCRdb table lists in-frame clones only, not all of them. The data contain 200,000 to 250,000 clones, around 80% of them singletons. V shed 2 bases, J shed 4 bases, and the junction held 4 bases outside the gene matches. The germline gives CDR1 SGHKS, CDR2 YYEKEE (reference sequence). The CDR3 spans 15 residues. This clonotype was obtained from a woman under 40 in good health and CMV-seropositive. The chain links TRBV5-5 to TRBJ1-3, with TRBD1 matching 9 bases. The specimen sequenced was PBMCs. In DNA form, the CDR3 reads TGTGCCAGCAGCTTCGGACAGGGGTTAGGAAACACCATATATTTT. This sequence encodes CASSFGQGLGNTIYF. Together with reference TRBV5-5 and TRBJ1-3, the CDR3 gives the full variable domain: DAGVTQSPTHLIKTRGQQVTLRCSPISGHKSVSWYQQVLGQGPQFIFQYYEKEERGRGNFPDRFSARQFPNYSSELNVNALLLGDSALYLCASSFGQGLGNTIYFGEGSWLTVV.